One and the same sample provided the 8 T cell receptor beta chains below, sequenced in a study of cytomegalovirus exposure and HLA in healthy donors. The PCR was carried out with 60 Vbeta primers and 13 Jbeta primers. Libraries were prepared by immunoSEQ multiplex PCR; TCRdb keeps only in-frame clonotypes and omits some of them. In the table there are about 150,000 clones, around 80% of which are singletons. The specimen was PBMCs. The receptors derive from a young man in good health and CMV-seropositive.

V and J are TRBV2 and TRBJ1-1; TRBD1 is a possible D gene (6 bases). Trimming pared 6 bases from V and 5 bases from J, leaving 16 bases between. Germline assignment: CDR1 SNHLY and CDR2 FYNNEI. The CDR3 is made up of 14 amino acids. The CDR3 DNA is TGTGCCAGCAGGAACAGGGATCGAGGAACTGAAGCTTTCTTT. Protein sequence: CASRNRDRGTEAFF.

Details on this clone: This sample also contains other DNA sequences that code for the same CDR3. This sequence joins TRBV28 and TRBJ1-2, with D possibly being TRBD1 (5 bases). Germline V gene sequence: CDR1 MDHEN, CDR2 SYDVKM. The V end lost 2 bases, the J end lost 5 bases, and 6 bases lay between the germline ends. The CDR3 runs 12 residues. The CDR3 DNA follows: TGTGCCAGCAGTTTACGGGGGTATGGCTACACCTTC. Translated, it gives CASSLRGYGYTF.

The chain is built from TRBV19 and TRBJ2-5; a weak D match, TRBD1 (6 bases). The CDR3 covers 15 residues. V dropped 6 bases and J dropped 1 base, with 15 bases sitting between them. Germline CDR1 LNHDA, CDR2 SQIVND (reference sequence). The CDR3 DNA reads as TGTGCCAGTAGCCGCGCAGGGGACCCCCAAGAGACCCAGTACTTC. Its protein product is CASSRAGDPQETQYF.

V gene TRBV7-9 combines with J gene TRBJ2-2, with D perhaps matching TRBD2 (6 bases). The CDR3 extends over 16 amino acids. Between the trimmed V and J ends, which lost 1 base and 6 bases, there was a span of 15 bases. CDR1 is SEHNR and CDR2 is FQNEAQ in the germline V gene (reference sequence). Here the CDR3 reads CASSLEWGEVAGELFF. The CDR3 DNA reads as TGTGCCAGCAGCTTAGAATGGGGGGAAGTCGCCGGGGAGCTGTTTTTT. The full variable domain, rest sourced from reference TRBV7-9 and TRBJ2-2, is DTGVSQNPRHKITKRGQNVTFRCDPISEHNRLYWYRQTLGQGPEFLTYFQNEAQLEKSRLLSDRFSAERPKGSFSTLEIQRTEQGDSAMYLCASSLEWGEVAGELFFGEGSRLTVL.

The chain links TRBV5-5 to TRBJ2-3; no clear D. V was clipped by 1 base and J by 5 bases, with 5 bases between them. The CDR3 totals 12 residues. Per germline, CDR1 SGHKS and CDR2 YYEKEE (reference sequence). In DNA, the CDR3 is TGTGCCAGCAGCTTGCGACTAGATACGCAGTATTTT. The encoded protein is CASSLRLDTQYF.

The chain recombines TRBV2 with TRBJ1-2, with 7 bases aligning to TRBD1. The V segment lost 3 bases and the J segment 4 bases; nucleotides outside the gene matches: 5. The CDR3 sequence is 14 residues long. Germline CDR1 and CDR2: SNHLY and FYNNEI. The CDR3 protein is CASSEGQSPYGYTF. The CDR3 bases are TGTGCCAGCAGTGAGGGACAGTCACCCTATGGCTACACCTTC.

The chain links TRBV6-5 to TRBJ1-1, with D possibly TRBD1 on 6 matching bases. V shed 2 bases and J shed 5 bases, with 15 bases lying between them. The CDR3 is 15 residues long. Germline V gene sequence: CDR1 MNHEY, CDR2 SVGAGI. CDR3 sequence (DNA): TGTGCCAGCAGTTACACCCCGACAGGTTGGACTGAAGCTTTCTTT. This translates into CASSYTPTGWTEAFF.

As regards this clone: The final CDR3 position lacks the conserved phenylalanine or tryptophan, pointing to a likely read error. No DNA is shown, since the ends of the CDR3 on it are uncertain; the CDR3 is the one TCRdb lists. The chain has TRBV10-3 and TRBJ1-4. With termini counted, the CDR3 has 9 amino acids. Germline V gives CDR1 ENHRY, CDR2 SYGVKD. The CDR3 loop is CATGPHWGV.